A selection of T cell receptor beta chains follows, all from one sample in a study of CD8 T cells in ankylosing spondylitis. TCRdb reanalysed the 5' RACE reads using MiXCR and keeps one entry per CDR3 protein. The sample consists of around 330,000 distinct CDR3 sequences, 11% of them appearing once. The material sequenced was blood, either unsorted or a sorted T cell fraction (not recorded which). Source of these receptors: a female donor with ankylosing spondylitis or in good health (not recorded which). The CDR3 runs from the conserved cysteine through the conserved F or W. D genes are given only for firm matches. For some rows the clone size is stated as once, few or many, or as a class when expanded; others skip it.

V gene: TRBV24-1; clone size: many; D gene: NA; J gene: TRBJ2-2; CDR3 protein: CATSGPGSAGELFF; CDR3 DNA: TGTGCCACCAGTGGCCCCGGAAGTGCCGGGGAGCTGTTTTTT
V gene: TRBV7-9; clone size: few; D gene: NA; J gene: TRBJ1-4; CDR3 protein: CASSPQLGGEKLFF; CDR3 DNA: TGTGCCAGCAGCCCCCAGCTGGGAGGAGAAAAACTGTTTTTT
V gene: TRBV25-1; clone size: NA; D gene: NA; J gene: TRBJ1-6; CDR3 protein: CASSEVGYNSPLHF; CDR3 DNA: TGTGCCAGCAGTGAAGTTGGTTATAATTCACCCCTCCACTTT
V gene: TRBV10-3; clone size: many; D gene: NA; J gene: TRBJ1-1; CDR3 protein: CAISGGRGGPRSTEAFF; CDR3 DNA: TGTGCCATCAGTGGGGGGAGGGGGGGCCCCAGGTCCACTGAAGCTTTCTTT
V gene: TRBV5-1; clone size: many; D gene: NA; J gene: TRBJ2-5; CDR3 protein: CASSLEGTGRPQETQYF; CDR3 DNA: TGCGCCAGCAGCTTGGAGGGGACTGGTCGGCCACAAGAGACCCAGTACTTC
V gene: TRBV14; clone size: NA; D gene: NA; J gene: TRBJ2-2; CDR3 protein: CASSHREDNTGELFF; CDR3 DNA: TGTGCCAGCAGCCATAGGGAAGATAACACCGGGGAGCTGTTTTTT
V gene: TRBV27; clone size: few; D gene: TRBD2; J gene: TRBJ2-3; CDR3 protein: CASSLGLAGAIDTQYF; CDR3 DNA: TGTGCCAGCAGCCTGGGACTAGCGGGAGCCATAGATACGCAGTATTTT
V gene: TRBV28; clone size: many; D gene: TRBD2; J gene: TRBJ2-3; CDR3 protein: CASRGDYLDTQYF; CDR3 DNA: TGTGCCAGCCGAGGGGACTACCTAGATACGCAGTATTTT
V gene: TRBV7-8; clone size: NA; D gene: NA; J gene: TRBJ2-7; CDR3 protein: CASTPSSALYEQYF; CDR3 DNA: TGTGCCAGCACCCCCAGCAGCGCACTCTACGAGCAGTACTTC
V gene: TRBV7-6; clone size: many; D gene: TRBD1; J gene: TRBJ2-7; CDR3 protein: CASSLGDRGEQYF; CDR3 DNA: TGTGCCAGCAGCTTAGGGGACAGGGGCGAGCAGTACTTC
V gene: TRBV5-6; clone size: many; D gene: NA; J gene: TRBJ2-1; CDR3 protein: CASSLVPEDKQFF; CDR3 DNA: TGTGCCAGCAGCTTAGTCCCGGAAGATAAGCAGTTCTTC
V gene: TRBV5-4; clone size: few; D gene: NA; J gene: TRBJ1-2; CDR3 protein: CASSLPGAYGYTF; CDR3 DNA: TGTGCCAGCAGCTTGCCAGGGGCCTATGGCTACACCTTC
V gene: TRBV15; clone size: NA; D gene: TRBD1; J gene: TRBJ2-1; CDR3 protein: CATTGTGSYNEQFF; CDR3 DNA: TGTGCCACCACCGGGACAGGGTCCTACAATGAGCAGTTCTTC
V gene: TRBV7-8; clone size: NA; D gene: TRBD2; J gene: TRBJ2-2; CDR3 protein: CASKKVGASGTNTGELFF; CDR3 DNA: TGTGCCAGCAAGAAAGTCGGGGCTAGCGGGACCAACACCGGGGAGCTGTTTTTT
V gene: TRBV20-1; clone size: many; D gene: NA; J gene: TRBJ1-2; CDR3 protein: CSASVFGTSNYGYTF; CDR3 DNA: TGCAGTGCTAGCGTGTTCGGAACAAGCAACTATGGCTACACCTTC
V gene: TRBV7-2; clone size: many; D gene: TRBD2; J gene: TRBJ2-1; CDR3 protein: CASSFGLALNNEQFF; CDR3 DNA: TGTGCCAGCAGCTTCGGACTAGCGCTAAACAATGAGCAGTTCTTC
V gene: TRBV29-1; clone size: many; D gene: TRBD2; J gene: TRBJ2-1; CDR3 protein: CSVVGLADSYNEQFF; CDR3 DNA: TGCAGCGTTGTCGGACTAGCCGACTCCTACAATGAGCAGTTCTTC
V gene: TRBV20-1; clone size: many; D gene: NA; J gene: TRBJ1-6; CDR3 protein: CSAPAGSSYNSPLHF; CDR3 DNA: TGCAGTGCTCCCGCAGGTAGCTCCTATAATTCACCCCTCCACTTT
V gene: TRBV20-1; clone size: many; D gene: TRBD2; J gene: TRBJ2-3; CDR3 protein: CSADGTSGNTDTQYF; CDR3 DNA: TGCAGTGCCGATGGGACTAGCGGGAACACAGATACGCAGTATTTT
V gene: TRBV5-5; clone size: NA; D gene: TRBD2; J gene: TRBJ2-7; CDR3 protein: CASSLVSGGSYEQYF; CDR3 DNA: TGTGCCAGCAGCTTAGTTTCGGGGGGCTCCTACGAGCAGTACTTC
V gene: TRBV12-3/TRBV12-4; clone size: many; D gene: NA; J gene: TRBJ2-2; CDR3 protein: CASTQLLDTGELFF; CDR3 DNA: TGTGCCAGCACCCAGCTCTTGGACACCGGGGAGCTGTTTTTT
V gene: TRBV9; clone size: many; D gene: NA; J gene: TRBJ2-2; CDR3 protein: CASSSPGTGELFF; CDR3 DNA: TGTGCCAGCAGCTCCCCCGGGACCGGGGAGCTGTTTTTT
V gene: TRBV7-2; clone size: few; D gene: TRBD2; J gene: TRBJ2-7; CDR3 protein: CASSLDPGGYEQYF; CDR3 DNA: TGTGCCAGCAGCTTAGATCCGGGGGGGTACGAGCAGTACTTC
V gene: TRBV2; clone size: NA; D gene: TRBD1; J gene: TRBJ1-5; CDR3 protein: CASSGTGGQPQHF; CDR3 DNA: TGTGCCAGCAGTGGGACAGGGGGTCAGCCCCAGCATTTT